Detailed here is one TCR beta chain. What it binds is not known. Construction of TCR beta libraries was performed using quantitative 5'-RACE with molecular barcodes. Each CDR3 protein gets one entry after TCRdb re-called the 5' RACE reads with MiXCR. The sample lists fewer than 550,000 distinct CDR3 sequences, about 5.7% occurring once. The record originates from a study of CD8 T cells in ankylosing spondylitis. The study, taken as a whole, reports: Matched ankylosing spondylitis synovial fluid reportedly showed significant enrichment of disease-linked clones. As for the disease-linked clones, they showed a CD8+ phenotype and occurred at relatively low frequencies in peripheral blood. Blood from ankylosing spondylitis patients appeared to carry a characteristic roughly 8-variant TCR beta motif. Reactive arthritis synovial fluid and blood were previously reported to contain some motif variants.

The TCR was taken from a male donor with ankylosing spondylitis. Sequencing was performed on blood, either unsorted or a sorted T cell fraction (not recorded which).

The CDR3 reads CAIGPGLWETQYF. The CDR3 region has the DNA TGTGCCATCGGCCCCGGGCTCTGGGAGACCCAGTACTTC. The rearrangement links TRBV10-3 to TRBJ2-5, with unresolved D. The length of the CDR3 is 13 residues. Germline CDR1 reads ENHRY; CDR2 reads SYGVKD. V lost 8 bases, J lost 5 bases, and 15 bases lay in between.